This note documents a single T cell receptor beta chain sequence. Its cognate antigen has yet to be identified. Base qualities are not recorded, but no much larger clone differs from it by a single base. The entry originates in a study of blood T cell repertoires in COVID-19 (dated by TCRdb to about 2020). Background on the whole study: Collaborator samples came from the United States, Italy and Spain and covered acute and convalescent phases of COVID-19. The material from the prospective study consisted of cDNA or gDNA derived from T cells, B-cell-depleted T cells, or PBMCs. The dataset comprised deeply sampled blood TCRbeta repertoires from subjects exposed to, actively infected with, or recovered from COVID-19. A freely available public database, intended as a resource for researchers studying the immune response to SARS-CoV-2, is where the repertoires were released. The samples were drawn from the first 160 participants of the ongoing ImmuneRACE study and from 1,200 or so subjects provided by 6 global collaborators. The sample metadata nearly always contained a de-identified subject ID, COVID-19 status, age in years and sex. Where available, HLA class I and class II types were obtained from metadata supplied by the sample provider rather than from assay-based typing. What the research found in general, with its limitations: How much clinical and demographic metadata was included differed by source and by participant, and the metadata was provided uncurated.

Trimming takes 7 bases from V and 1 base from J, and the germline ends sit 14 bases apart. From a lookup of the germline V gene, CDR1 and CDR2 are SGHRS and YFSETQ. The CDR3 starts with the cysteine, ends with the phenylalanine, and has 14 residues. Just CDR3 DNA is preserved here, 42 bases in frame from base 1. TCRbeta CDR3 regions were amplified from genomic DNA by means of the immunoSEQ Assay, a bias-controlled multiplex PCR. The published analysis was carried out like this. Nucleated cell counts per sample were estimated from amplification of reference gene primers within the assay. To quantify the absolute abundance of each unique TCRbeta CDR3 rearrangement, sequence reads were collapsed and filtered. For each sample, productive Simpson clonality was calculated as the square root of Simpson's diversity index across productive rearrangements. TCRdb obtained this table from immuneACCESS and retained in-frame rearrangements with V and J assigned. These tables miss some clones; where compared with another copy, unresolved V genes account for less than half of the shortfall, and the remainder is unexplained. V, J and clone size derive from that table, while D and trimming were established from the DNA sequence. The sample table holds about 94,000 clones, of which more than 65% were seen once. The ten largest clones capture approximately 6.7% of the sample.

Each collaborating institution followed its own protocols to collect whole blood in K2EDTA tubes. For TCRbeta analysis, collaborator samples were shipped as frozen whole blood, as isolated PBMCs, or as DNA extracted from either sample type. In this chain, TRBV5-1 is recombined with TRBJ1-1; the D gene identity is not certain. This receptor was identified in a man in his sixties with acute or convalescent COVID-19. The sample consisted of peripheral blood. The DNA sequence is as follows: TGCGCCAGCGCCTGGGGTCGGGGGAACACTGAAGCTTTCTTT. Translation gives CASAWGRGNTEAFF.